The 9 T cell receptor beta chains listed next were all sequenced from one sample in a study of Graves' ophthalmopathy and Graves' hyperthyroidism. TCR beta CDR3 amplification used RNA transcripts. RT-PCR in the first round used HTBI primers; a second-round multiplex PCR followed. TCRdb ran MiXCR on the multiplex PCR reads and lists one entry per CDR3 protein. The sample shows under 800,000 distinct CDR3 sequences, about 24% of them seen only once. The sequenced material came from peripheral blood. The receptors here all came from a woman aged 18 to 35 with stable Graves' hyperthyroidism. Some clones in this sample may be carry-over from other donors' samples.

This clonotype was seen repeatedly, ten times or more. The CDR3 loop reads CASSYSRNQETQYF. The CDR3 DNA sequence: TGTGCCAGCAGTTACTCGCGCAACCAAGAGACCCAGTACTTC. The chain uses TRBV6-5 and TRBJ2-5, with D unclear. The CDR3 is 14 amino acids. Germline CDR1 and CDR2: MNHEY and SVGAGI. V was cut by 0 bases and J by 0 bases, with 5 bases left in between.

Ten or more counts support this clonotype. The V and J genes are TRBV5-1 and TRBJ2-4; D is possibly TRBD1 or TRBD2 (5 bases each). V was clipped by 2 bases and J by 0 bases, with 12 bases between them. Per germline, CDR1 SGHRS and CDR2 YFSETQ. The CDR3 spans 16 residues. CDR3 loop: CASSLGDVVAKNIQYF. CDR3 in DNA: TGCGCCAGCAGCTTAGGGGACGTCGTAGCCAAAAACATTCAGTACTTC.

This clonotype was picked up many times. V and J are TRBV30 and TRBJ2-7, with D perhaps TRBD1 (6 bases). The germline gives CDR1 GTSNPN, CDR2 SVGIG (reference sequence). Trimming cost V 3 bases and J 3 bases, with 12 bases left between them. The CDR3 is made up of 13 amino acids. The CDR3: CAWRGAGRYEQYF. The CDR3 nucleotides read TGTGCCTGGAGGGGGGCAGGGCGCTACGAGCAGTACTTC.

The chain uses TRBV12-3 or TRBV12-4 and TRBJ1-6, with D tentatively TRBD1 (5 bases). V lost 2 bases, J lost 6 bases, and 8 bases lay in between. The CDR3 contains 14 residues. In DNA, the CDR3 is TGTGCCAGCAGTTTAAAGGGGATTAATTCACCCCTCCACTTT. Translating gives CASSLKGINSPLHF.

Ten or more counts support this clonotype. The J gene is TRBJ2-7, the V gene TRBV11-2; the D call may be TRBD1 or TRBD2 (5 bases each). V lost 5 bases, J lost 0 bases, and 20 bases lay in between. The CDR3 length is 17 residues. CDR1 is SGHAT, CDR2 FQNNGV, per germline. This CDR3 reads CASSSPRFGTVSYEQYF. In DNA, the CDR3 is TGTGCCAGCAGCAGCCCCCGCTTTGGGACCGTCTCCTACGAGCAGTACTTC. Combining the CDR3 with reference TRBV11-2 and TRBJ2-7 gives the whole variable domain EAGVAQSPRYKIIEKRQSVAFWCNPISGHATLYWYQQILGQGPKLLIQFQNNGVVDDSQLPKDRFSAERLKGVDSTLKIQPAKLEDSAVYLCASSSPRFGTVSYEQYFGPGTRLTVT.

Many counts were recorded for this clonotype. The chain employs TRBV6-1 and TRBJ1-2; D gene uncertain. Germline lookup yields CDR1 MNHNS and CDR2 SASEGT. The CDR3 sequence is 15 residues long. V lost 5 bases and J 2 bases, leaving 15 bases between the germline ends. The CDR3 DNA follows: TGTGCCAGCAGTCCTAGGGTTACGGGGAACTATGGCTACACCTTC. This sequence encodes CASSPRVTGNYGYTF.

This clonotype was observed a few times. The J gene is TRBJ1-1, the V gene TRBV19; 8 nucleotides line up with TRBD1. Trimming cost V 5 bases and J 0 bases; bases outside gene matches: 8. Looked up from germline, CDR1 is LNHDA and CDR2 is SQIVND (reference sequence). The CDR3 loop spans 16 amino acids. The CDR3 bases are TGTGCCAGTAGTTTAGGGGACAGGCTTATGAACACTGAAGCTTTCTTT. Amino acids: CASSLGDRLMNTEAFF.

Concerning this clonotype itself: Being one base from a much bigger clone, this may be a read error. The CDR3 DNA reads TGTGCCAGCACACTGCGGAGCACTGAAGCTTGCTTT. This gives the protein CASTLRSTEACF. The rearrangement uses TRBV12-3 or TRBV12-4 and TRBJ1-1; D is ambiguous. The CDR3 is made up of 12 amino acids.

The chain's CDR3 is CASSYPGTGPYGYTF. DNA for the CDR3: TGTGCCAGCAGTTATCCCGGGACAGGTCCCTATGGCTACACCTTC. V is TRBV6-5 and J is TRBJ1-2, with TRBD1 identical over 8 bases. CDR1 MNHEY and CDR2 SVGAGI come from the germline V gene. V shed 3 bases, J shed 4 bases, and the junction held 7 bases outside the gene matches. The CDR3 length is 15 residues.